This T cell receptor (beta chain) was identified during a study of OX40 agonist ivuxolimab in advanced cancers. The wider study: Given to patients was ivuxolimab, an agonistic anti-OX40 (CD134) antibody. Each dose-escalation patient presented with hepatocellular carcinoma, melanoma, renal cell or head and neck cancer. Study-wide results and caveats: Some patients without response likewise showed low normalized clonal expansion. Antigens targeted by the expanded peripheral T cells were not determined.

Comment on this clone: The target antigen is unknown.

TCRdb keeps only in-frame clones here, not all; method: immunoSEQ multiplex PCR. The sample contains just over 60,000 clones, roughly 90% of which appear only once. Trimming cost V 0 bases and J 0 bases, with 15 bases left between them. This CDR3 contains 18 residues. Germline lookup yields CDR1 KGHSH and CDR2 LQKENI. V gene TRBV18 combines with J gene TRBJ1-3, with D unresolved. The sample here was CD4+ or CD8+ T cells sorted from blood, taken in a trial of the OX40 agonist ivuxolimab. The TCR sequence derives from an adult with an advanced solid tumor such as melanoma, head and neck, liver or kidney cancer. CDR3 bases: TGTGCCAGCTCACCACCTACACCGCTTACCGGCTCTGGAAACACCATATATTTT. Translated, it gives CASSPPTPLTGSGNTIYF.